These T cell receptor beta chains were read from a single sample in a study of CD8 T cells in Susac syndrome. From the immunoSEQ multiplex PCR reads, TCRdb called clonotypes with MiXCR, one entry per CDR3 protein. The repertoire holds approximately 150,000 distinct CDR3 sequences, around 93% seen once, with approximately 0.14% in the top ten. The sequencing input was CD4+ T cells from PBMCs. All receptors come from a human donor in good health. Both conserved end residues are part of each CDR3.

cdr3_length,v_call,j_call,cdr3_aa
15,TRBV20-1,TRBJ2-1,CSARDSGGAGNEQFF
13,TRBV20-1,TRBJ2-1,CSAPRTGVDEQFF
16,TRBV23-1,TRBJ1-1,CASSHPTQDINTEAFF
11,TRBV30,TRBJ2-3,CAWGKGDTQYF
13,TRBV7-2,TRBJ1-6,CASTSTRRDSLHF
15,TRBV20-1,TRBJ2-3,CSARDPAGDSDTQYF
16,TRBV14,TRBJ2-1,CASSQHRAPSYNEQFF
13,TRBV25-1,TRBJ2-7,CASSLGAIHEQYF
12,TRBV20-1,TRBJ2-5,CSAGEVVETQYF
10,TRBV6-1,TRBJ1-1,CASKIRDAFF
15,TRBV5-1,TRBJ2-5,CASSLTLTSVETQYF
13,TRBV20-1,TRBJ1-2,CSATPPGQPGYTF
14,TRBV2,TRBJ2-5,CASQRWERRETQYF
17,TRBV18,TRBJ2-1,CASSPPNSWGGYNEQFF
13,TRBV3-1,TRBJ2-5,CASSRGTQETQYF
14,TRBV15,TRBJ1-2,CATSRGAADYGYTF
15,TRBV4-1,TRBJ2-3,CASSQAVAYTDTQYF
12,TRBV20-1,TRBJ2-1,CSVGTVYNEQFF